This T cell receptor beta chain was sequenced in a study of T cell repertoires in cytomegalovirus infection (dated by TCRdb to about 2019). In the study overall: Donor HLA type was relevant to the analysis, as public TCR beta signatures indicated carriage of CMV infection together with the matching HLA type. What the research found in general, with its limitations: The ex vivo response was dominated by HLA-C-restricted CMV-specific TCR beta clonotypes, and the single most frequent clonotype in two of eight donors was supplied by these HLA-C-restricted clonotypes. Carriers of CMV infection plus the relevant HLA type were discriminated by the cumulative frequency of public TCR beta family members in the study cohort and in an independent approximately 360-donor cohort.

The CDR3 runs 13 amino acids, cysteine and phenylalanine included. The only DNA kept is the CDR3, 39 bases in frame from the first base. In the germline V gene, CDR1 corresponds to MNHEY and CDR2 to SVGAGI. At the junction V is shortened by 0 bases and J by 4 bases, with 3 bases in between. TCRdb shows the sequencer as Illumina HiSeq 1500. TCRdb reprocessing: public reads trimmed at Q25 with fastp, clones called with MiXCR, in-frame beta chains kept. Each CDR3 protein gets just one entry, which takes the most common genes and DNA from the rows behind it. The sample table records 500,000 to 600,000 distinct CDR3 sequences; approximately 15% of these occur just once. Roughly a quarter of the sample rests with the top ten. For this clonotype: Its antigen is unknown. Base quality data are lacking; no much larger clone is found one base away.

The sequence is built from TRBV6-5 and TRBJ1-4; there is no confident call for the D gene. The sequenced sample was CD8+ T cells from PBMCs. This TCR was recovered from a human donor in good health (CMV status not recorded). Some clones in this sample may be carry-over from other donors' samples. In nucleotide form, the sequence is TGTGCCAGCAGTTACTCTAGTAATGAAAAACTGTTTTTT. It is translated as CASSYSSNEKLFF.